The 32 T cell receptor beta chains in this list originate from one sample, sequenced in a study of T-cell memory formation after mild COVID-19. MiXCR was run by TCRdb on the 5' RACE reads, yielding one entry per CDR3 protein. The table lists a few hundred thousand distinct CDR3 sequences, approximately 25% of them singletons. The material sequenced was PBMCs or a T cell subset sorted from them (not recorded which). The receptors originated from an adult woman who had mild COVID-19 (a few samples of this study predate the infection). Cell type and time point are not known.

V is TRBV12-2 and J is TRBJ2-7; TRBD2 is the table's D call and was not checked against the DNA. TRBV12-2 is listed as a pseudogene. This CDR3 has 15 residues. The CDR3 spells CARDDLAGMDYEQYF. The CDR3 region has the DNA TGTGCAAGGGACGACCTAGCGGGAATGGACTACGAGCAGTACTTC.

There are a few counts of this clonotype. The rearrangement uses TRBV7-9 and TRBJ2-7; D is unresolved. CDR3 length equals 13 residues. CDR1 is SEHNR and CDR2 is FQNEAQ in the germline V gene (reference sequence). V shed 3 bases and J shed 2 bases, with 8 bases lying between them. The CDR3 DNA reads as TGTGCCAGCAGCTTGACACTTACCTACGAGCAGTACTTC. It yields the protein CASSLTLTYEQYF. Supplemented by reference TRBV7-9 and TRBJ2-7, the full variable domain reads DTGVSQNPRHKITKRGQNVTFRCDPISEHNRLYWYRQTLGQGPEFLTYFQNEAQLEKSRLLSDRFSAERPKGSFSTLEIQRTEQGDSAMYLCASSLTLTYEQYFGPGTRLTVT.

This clonotype showed up just a few times. The chain has TRBV7-9 and TRBJ2-7; 13 nucleotides align to TRBD2. The germline V gene has CDR1 SEHNR and CDR2 FQNEAQ (reference sequence). The trim removed 6 bases at V and 3 bases at J, leaving 5 bases unmatched. CDR3 size: 15 residues. CDR3 sequence reads: CASSPGTSGNYEQYF. CDR3 in DNA: TGTGCCAGCAGTCCCGGGACTAGCGGGAACTACGAGCAGTACTTC.

This clonotype was observed at least ten times. The gene calls are TRBV7-9 and TRBJ2-3, with a possible D match to TRBD2 (6 bases). Trimming stripped 8 bases from V and 4 bases from J, with 19 bases between. CDR1 is SEHNR, CDR2 FQNEAQ, per germline (reference sequence). The CDR3 runs to 15 residues. CDR3 protein: CASGKRREGSDTQYF. Here the CDR3 DNA reads TGTGCCAGCGGAAAACGGCGGGAAGGATCAGATACGCAGTATTTT.

The chain links TRBV6-5 to TRBJ1-2, with D maybe TRBD1 (5 bases). CDR1 is MNHEY, CDR2 SVGAGI, per germline. The length of the CDR3 is 13 residues. Trimming pared 0 bases from V and 4 bases from J, leaving 6 bases between. The CDR3 spells CASSYSGAYGYTF. CDR3 sequence (DNA): TGTGCCAGCAGTTACTCAGGGGCCTATGGCTACACCTTC.

This clonotype was found a few times. The genes are TRBV12-3 or TRBV12-4 and TRBJ2-7; 11 bases agree with TRBD1. The junction had 7 bases not matched to a gene; V was cut back by 2 bases and J by 7 bases. The CDR3 sequence is 15 residues long. Written as DNA, the CDR3 is TGTGCCAGCAGTTTAACGAGGGACAGGGGGTCAGAGCAGTACTTC. Its translation is CASSLTRDRGSEQYF.

J is TRBJ1-3 and V is TRBV6-6; no reliable D call. The ends were cut back, 0 bases at V and 0 bases at J, with 9 bases in the middle. From germline, CDR1 is MNHNY and CDR2 SVGAGI (reference sequence). This CDR3 spans 16 amino acids. CDR3: CASSYSELPSGNTIYF. The CDR3 DNA is TGTGCCAGCAGTTACTCGGAGTTGCCCTCTGGAAACACCATATATTTT.

The V and J genes are TRBV29-1 and TRBJ1-1, with D uncertain. Germline V gives CDR1 SQVTM, CDR2 ANQGSEA. The CDR3 is 13 amino acids. The V end lost 4 bases, the J end lost 2 bases, and 11 bases lay between the germline ends. The CDR3 loop reads CSVVGLVNTEAFF. In nucleotides, the CDR3 is TGCAGCGTTGTCGGTTTGGTCAACACTGAAGCTTTCTTT.

This clonotype was counted many times. The genes are TRBV20-1 and TRBJ2-3; D gene ambiguous. V dropped 3 bases and J dropped 2 bases, with 12 bases sitting between them. The CDR3 runs 14 residues. The germline gives CDR1 DFQATT, CDR2 SNEGSKA (reference sequence). CDR3 nucleotide sequence: TGCAGTGCTAGCTCATCGCTGGACACAGATACGCAGTATTTT. It specifies CSASSSLDTDTQYF.

The rearrangement uses TRBV20-1 and TRBJ2-7; 9 nucleotides align to TRBD1. Germline lookup yields CDR1 DFQATT and CDR2 SNEGSKA (reference sequence). With 3 bases clipped from V and 4 bases from J, the junction kept 10 bases outside the gene matches. The CDR3 contains 15 residues. The CDR3 DNA is TGCAGTGCTAGTGATGCCGGGACAGGGAAATACGAGCAGTACTTC. Translated, it gives CSASDAGTGKYEQYF.

A few counts support this clonotype. The V call is TRBV20-1, the J call TRBJ2-5, with 7 nucleotides matching TRBD2. The CDR3 loop spans 13 amino acids. Per the germline V gene, CDR1 is DFQATT and CDR2 is SNEGSKA (reference sequence). V shed 6 bases and J 1 base; nucleotides not matched to a gene: 5. DNA of the CDR3: TGCAGTGCGATCGGGACTACCCAAGAGACCCAGTACTTC. This encodes CSAIGTTQETQYF.

This chain connects TRBV7-9 to TRBJ2-7; D uncertain. The ends were cut back, 3 bases at V and 2 bases at J, with 8 bases in the middle. This CDR3 region has 13 residues. Germline V gene data show CDR1 as SEHNR and CDR2 as FQNEAQ (reference sequence). The DNA for the CDR3 is TGTGCCAGCAGCTTCGGAGCAACCTACGAGCAGTACTTC. It encodes CASSFGATYEQYF.

The rearrangement uses TRBV7-9 and TRBJ2-3, with TRBD2 matching 13 bases. Germline assignment: CDR1 SEHNR and CDR2 FQNEAQ (reference sequence). This CDR3 is built from 17 residues. The V segment lost 6 bases and the J segment 1 base; nucleotides outside the gene matches: 7. CDR3 bases: TGTGCCAGCAGGGGACTAGCGGGACGGGGCGGCACAGATACGCAGTATTTT. It translates to CASRGLAGRGGTDTQYF.

The chain joins TRBV3-1 to TRBJ1-4; 7 bases map to TRBD1. The ends lost 4 bases at V and 14 bases at J; junction bases unmatched: 7. There are 12 residues in the CDR3. CDR1 and CDR2 from the germline V gene are LGHDT and YNNKEL (reference sequence). CDR3 in amino acids: CASSPLTGYLFF. The CDR3 DNA follows: TGTGCCAGCAGCCCCCTGACAGGGTACCTGTTTTTT.

This clonotype has a handful of counts. The chain employs TRBV9 and TRBJ2-1; 12 bases line up with TRBD1. The trim removed 1 base at V and 6 bases at J, leaving 8 bases unmatched. The CDR3 has 17 residues. Germline values: CDR1 SGDLS, CDR2 YYNGEE. DNA of the CDR3: TGTGCCAGCAGCGTATCCCCCGGGACAGGGGGCATCAATGAGCAGTTCTTC. This translates into CASSVSPGTGGINEQFF. The full variable domain, rest sourced from reference TRBV9 and TRBJ2-1, is DSGVTQTPKHLITATGQRVTLRCSPRSGDLSVYWYQQSLDQGLQFLIQYYNGEERAKGNILERFSAQQFPDLHSELNLSSLELGDSALYFCASSVSPGTGGINEQFFGPGTRLTVL.

This clonotype was seen a few times. This sequence joins TRBV24-1 and TRBJ2-5, with 8 bases matching TRBD1. Trimming took 12 bases from V and 1 from J; bases not matched to a gene: 9. The CDR3 is 14 residues long. Per germline, CDR1 KGHDR and CDR2 SFDVKD. The CDR3 DNA sequence: TGTGCCGCACCCCCGGGACAGGTCCAAGAGACCCAGTACTTC. Translating it yields CAAPPGQVQETQYF.

V usage is TRBV5-1 and J usage is TRBJ2-5; no clear D gene. Germline V gives CDR1 SGHRS, CDR2 YFSETQ. V was clipped by 3 bases and J by 1 base, with 13 bases between them. This CDR3 is 15 amino acids long. The CDR3 DNA sequence: TGCGCCAGCAGCTGGGCGGTTGGCAGCCAAGAGACCCAGTACTTC. This translates into CASSWAVGSQETQYF.

This clonotype was observed a handful of times. The gene calls are TRBV2 and TRBJ2-4, with D possibly TRBD1 on 6 matching bases. Trimming took 5 bases from V and 0 from J, leaving 8 bases between them. This CDR3 is built from 14 residues. Germline values: CDR1 SNHLY, CDR2 FYNNEI. Here the CDR3 reads CASSKGGAKNIQYF. The CDR3 DNA is TGTGCCAGCAGTAAAGGGGGAGCCAAAAACATTCAGTACTTC.

This clonotype was seen just once. The chain combines TRBV11-1 with TRBJ1-2; TRBD1 might be the D (5 bases). Germline assignment: CDR1 SGHAT and CDR2 FQDESV (reference sequence). With 5 bases removed from V and 8 bases from J, the gap between germline ends came to 12 bases. This CDR3 region has 12 residues. Written as DNA, the CDR3 is TGTGCCAGCAGCCTATCGGGGCAGGGCTACACCTTC. This translates into CASSLSGQGYTF.

This clonotype was seen more than once but under ten times. V gene TRBV6-2 or TRBV6-3 combines with J gene TRBJ2-7; D is uncertain. V was clipped by 4 bases and J by 9 bases, with 13 bases between them. The germline CDR1 and CDR2 sequences are MNHEY and SVGEGT. This CDR3 region has 12 residues. The CDR3 DNA follows: TGTGCCAGCAGTTTTGGGGTGATGGGGCAGTACTTC. Protein sequence: CASSFGVMGQYF.

The V call is TRBV9, the J call TRBJ2-7; D ambiguous. V was shortened by 0 bases and J by 2 bases, with 12 bases between the two germline ends. The CDR3 has 15 amino acids. Germline V gene data show CDR1 as SGDLS and CDR2 as YYNGEE. The CDR3 DNA sequence: TGTGCCAGCAGCGTAGTGGCGGCAGAACCCTACGAGCAGTACTTC. Translation: CASSVVAAEPYEQYF.

Only a few counts were recorded for this clonotype. This chain uses TRBV28 with TRBJ1-6; TRBD1 agrees at 7 bases. CDR1 and CDR2 (germline): MDHEN, SYDVKM. The CDR3 runs to 12 residues. Unmatched junction bases numbered 2, after V lost 9 bases and J lost 6 bases. The CDR3 region is CARGTVNSPLHF. CDR3 coding DNA: TGTGCCAGAGGGACAGTTAATTCACCCCTCCACTTT.

In its sample, this clonotype was seen a few times. This chain uses TRBV7-9 with TRBJ2-7, with D maybe TRBD1 (6 bases). Trimming cost V 5 bases and J 2 bases, with 19 bases left between them. Germline values: CDR1 SEHNR, CDR2 FQNEAQ (reference sequence). This CDR3 has 16 residues. This CDR3 reads CASSGGVQGRPYEQYF. CDR3 coding DNA: TGTGCCAGCAGCGGAGGTGTTCAGGGGCGTCCCTACGAGCAGTACTTC.

This clonotype was observed a few times. This chain connects TRBV12-3 or TRBV12-4 to TRBJ2-1; D possibly corresponds to TRBD1 (5 bases). Trimming removed 1 base from V and 14 bases from J, with 15 bases in between. This CDR3 is 13 amino acids long. The CDR3 DNA reads TGTGCCAGCAGTTTAGGCGCCCCGGCAGGGAAGTTCTTC. Its protein product is CASSLGAPAGKFF.

In its sample, this clonotype was seen a few times. This rearrangement joins TRBV18 to TRBJ1-1; D gene ambiguous. The CDR3 totals 15 residues. The V gene's germline CDR1 is KGHSH and CDR2 LQKENI. The ends were cut back, 0 bases at V and 0 bases at J, with 8 bases in the middle. The CDR3 sequence: CASSPPGNMNTEAFF. In DNA form, the CDR3 reads TGTGCCAGCTCACCACCGGGGAATATGAACACTGAAGCTTTCTTT.

V and J are TRBV12-3 or TRBV12-4 and TRBJ2-5; 7 bases match TRBD1. The V segment lost 5 bases and the J segment 4 bases; nucleotides outside the gene matches: 7. The CDR3 is made up of 14 amino acids. This chain's CDR3 is CASSKGAGRETQYF. The CDR3 region has the DNA TGTGCCAGCAGTAAGGGGGCAGGTCGAGAGACCCAGTACTTC.

The rearrangement joins TRBV5-6 to TRBJ2-5; 9 bases line up with TRBD2. V dropped 4 bases and J dropped 7; count of bases not matched to a gene: 14. Per the germline V gene, CDR1 is SGHDT and CDR2 is YYEEEE. CDR3 length: 16 residues. The CDR3 sequence is CASSHQLSGGLATQYF. In DNA, the CDR3 is TGTGCCAGCAGCCACCAGTTAAGCGGGGGGCTTGCGACCCAGTACTTC.

This clonotype was found a few times. The V gene is TRBV12-3 or TRBV12-4, the J gene TRBJ1-1; a possible D gene is TRBD1 (5 bases). The CDR3 runs to 13 residues. The V and J ends lost 2 bases and 9 bases respectively, with 13 bases between them. The chain's CDR3 is CASSLSADMKAFF. CDR3 bases: TGTGCCAGCAGTTTAAGTGCGGACATGAAAGCTTTCTTT.

This clonotype occurred a few times. The chain links TRBV2 to TRBJ1-2; D perhaps matches TRBD1 (6 bases). Germline values: CDR1 SNHLY, CDR2 FYNNEI. The V end was cut by 6 bases, the J end by 8 bases, with 25 bases between. This CDR3 is 16 amino acids long. The CDR3 loop is CASRPTGTSFPEGYTF. DNA of the CDR3: TGTGCCAGCAGACCCACCGGGACATCATTCCCAGAGGGCTACACCTTC.

This clonotype was recorded at least ten times. V and J are TRBV6-1 and TRBJ1-2, with 9 bases that match TRBD1. There are 13 residues in the CDR3. After removal of 8 bases from V and 4 bases from J, the junction contained 5 bases not matched to a gene. Germline V gene lookup returns CDR1 MNHNS and CDR2 SASEGT. The CDR3 loop reads CASRTTGGYGYTF. The CDR3 coding sequence is TGTGCCAGCCGGACGACAGGGGGCTATGGCTACACCTTC.

There are many counts of this clonotype. V gene TRBV7-2 combines with J gene TRBJ2-3; no clear D gene. The germline gives CDR1 SGHTA, CDR2 FQGNSA. V was shortened by 3 bases and J by 6 bases, with 7 bases between the two germline ends. This CDR3 region has 12 residues. Written as DNA, the CDR3 is TGTGCCAGCAGCTTCGGCTCGGATACGCAGTATTTT. It specifies CASSFGSDTQYF. Full variable domain (missing parts from reference TRBV7-2 and TRBJ2-3): GAGVSQSPSNKVTEKGKDVELRCDPISGHTALYWYRQSLGQGLEFLIYFQGNSAPDKSGLPSDRFSAERTGGSVSTLTIQRTQQEDSAVYLCASSFGSDTQYFGPGTRLTVL.

This clonotype was picked up a small number of times. V and J are TRBV4-3 and TRBJ2-7; 11 bases line up with TRBD2. From germline, CDR1 is LGHNA and CDR2 YSLEER. CDR3 length: 16 residues. V gave up 0 bases and J gave up 1 base; unmatched junction bases: 2. In DNA, the CDR3 is TGCGCCAGCAGCCAAGAGACTAGCGGGAATTCCTACGAGCAGTACTTC. Encoded protein: CASSQETSGNSYEQYF.